This TCR beta chain was recorded in a study of blood T cell repertoires in COVID-19. Across the study: Acute-phase and convalescent COVID-19 samples originated in the United States, Italy and Spain. T cells, B-cell-depleted T cells, or PBMCs supplied cDNA or gDNA.

With 3 bases clipped from V and 6 bases from J, the junction kept 5 bases outside the gene matches. The CDR3 contains 13 residues. Per the original data handling: Amplification of reference gene primers provided the estimated nucleated cell counts. Profiled with immunoSEQ multiplex PCR; TCRdb holds only in-frame clones, not every one. D and trimming come from the DNA, and the V and J calls and clone size come from that table. Seen here are tens of thousands of clones, roughly nine tenths observed once, and the top ten hold approximately 17%. The clonotype was recovered from an older man in a cohort sampled during active COVID-19. Sequencing was performed on peripheral blood. The chain has TRBV12-3 or TRBV12-4 and TRBJ2-7; 7 bases fit TRBD1. The CDR3 sequence: CASSLAGDSEQYF. In nucleotides, the CDR3 is TGTGCCAGCAGTTTGGCAGGGGACAGCGAGCAGTACTTC.